The rows below give T cell receptor beta chains drawn from one sample of a study of blood T cell repertoires in COVID-19. TCRdb's copy holds only in-frame clones and misses some; the assay was immunoSEQ multiplex PCR. The sample contains approximately 170,000 clones, roughly 80% of which appear only once. Sequencing used peripheral blood. These receptors were obtained from a woman between 70 and 85 years old with COVID-19, enrolled during active disease. CDR3s include the opening cysteine and the closing phenylalanine or tryptophan. A D gene is named only where the DNA matches it firmly. A clone size is listed for some rows: how often the clone was seen (once, few, many), or a class if it is expanded.

V gene	J gene	D gene	CDR3 length	clone size	CDR3 DNA	CDR3 protein
TRBV5-4	TRBJ2-7	TRBD2	15	NA	TGTGCCAGCAGCTTGAGCGGCACTAGCGCCTACGAGCAGTACTTC	CASSLSGTSAYEQYF
TRBV5-1	TRBJ1-3	TRBD1	15	NA	TGCGCCAGCAGCTTTACAGGGGGTTCTGGAAACACCATATATTTT	CASSFTGGSGNTIYF
TRBV30	TRBJ2-7	TRBD2	15	NA	TGTGCCTGGAGTGCCCTAGCGGGAGGCCTGGGTGAGCAGTACTTC	CAWSALAGGLGEQYF
TRBV2	TRBJ2-1	NA	15	NA	TGTGCCAGCAGGGTAGAGGCAGGGACCTACAATGAGCAGTTCTTC	CASRVEAGTYNEQFF
TRBV29-1	TRBJ1-2	NA	12	NA	TGCAGCGCGTCCCCCGGGGGGCAAGGCTACACCTTC	CSASPGGQGYTF
TRBV28	TRBJ1-2	TRBD1	14	NA	TGTGCCAGCAGGCAGGGGGCTGTTGGGTATGGCTACACCTTC	CASRQGAVGYGYTF
TRBV2	TRBJ2-5	NA	12	NA	TGTGCCAGCAGTACAACCCAAGAGACCCAGTACTTC	CASSTTQETQYF
TRBV14	TRBJ2-3	NA	15	NA	TGTGCCAGCAGCCAACAGACAAATCCCACAGATACGCAGTATTTT	CASSQQTNPTDTQYF
TRBV4-3	TRBJ1-1	NA	14	NA	TGCGCCAGCAGCTTAGGACTCGGGGGCACTGAAGCTTTCTTT	CASSLGLGGTEAFF
TRBV27	TRBJ1-5	NA	15	NA	TGTGCCAGCAGTTTAGTGGGGGCTTACAATCAGCCCCAGCATTTT	CASSLVGAYNQPQHF
TRBV28	TRBJ1-6	NA	13	NA	TGTGCCAGCAGTCGGGAGCTTAATTCACCCCTCCACTTT	CASSRELNSPLHF
TRBV6-5	TRBJ1-2	NA	12	NA	TGTGCCAGCACTACAGGTTCCCGGTCCTACACCTTC	CASTTGSRSYTF
TRBV18	TRBJ2-3	NA	13	NA	TGTGCCAGCTCGGGACGGGAGCAAGATACGCAGTATTTT	CASSGREQDTQYF
TRBV24-1	TRBJ2-5	NA	12	few	TGTGCCACCAGTGACCGTACTGAGACCCAGTACTTC	CATSDRTETQYF
TRBV5-4	TRBJ2-7	TRBD2	14	few	TGTGCCAGCAGCTCCTACAAGCGGGGCTACGAGCAGTACTTC	CASSSYKRGYEQYF